The following is a TCR beta chain sequence with its context. In the authors' workflow: Nucleated cell number was recorded as an estimate derived from reference gene primer amplification. Measured with immunoSEQ multiplex PCR; TCRdb has only the in-frame clones, and not every one. That table is the source of V, J and clone size, and D and trimming were worked out from the DNA. The sample shows about 210,000 clones, approximately 87% of them seen only once. This sample was included in a study of blood T cell repertoires in COVID-19. Germline CDR1 and CDR2: SGHRS and YFSETQ. The CDR3 sequence is 16 residues long. V was shortened by 7 bases and J by 6 bases, with 22 bases between the two germline ends.

Sequenced input: peripheral blood. The V gene is TRBV5-1, the J gene TRBJ1-4, with D possibly TRBD1 on 5 matching bases. This receptor was taken from a man aged 55 to 70 who had recovered from COVID-19. This CDR3 reads CASGRQGPPTDEKLFF. The CDR3 bases are TGCGCCAGCGGGCGGCAGGGCCCGCCCACGGATGAAAAACTGTTTTTT.